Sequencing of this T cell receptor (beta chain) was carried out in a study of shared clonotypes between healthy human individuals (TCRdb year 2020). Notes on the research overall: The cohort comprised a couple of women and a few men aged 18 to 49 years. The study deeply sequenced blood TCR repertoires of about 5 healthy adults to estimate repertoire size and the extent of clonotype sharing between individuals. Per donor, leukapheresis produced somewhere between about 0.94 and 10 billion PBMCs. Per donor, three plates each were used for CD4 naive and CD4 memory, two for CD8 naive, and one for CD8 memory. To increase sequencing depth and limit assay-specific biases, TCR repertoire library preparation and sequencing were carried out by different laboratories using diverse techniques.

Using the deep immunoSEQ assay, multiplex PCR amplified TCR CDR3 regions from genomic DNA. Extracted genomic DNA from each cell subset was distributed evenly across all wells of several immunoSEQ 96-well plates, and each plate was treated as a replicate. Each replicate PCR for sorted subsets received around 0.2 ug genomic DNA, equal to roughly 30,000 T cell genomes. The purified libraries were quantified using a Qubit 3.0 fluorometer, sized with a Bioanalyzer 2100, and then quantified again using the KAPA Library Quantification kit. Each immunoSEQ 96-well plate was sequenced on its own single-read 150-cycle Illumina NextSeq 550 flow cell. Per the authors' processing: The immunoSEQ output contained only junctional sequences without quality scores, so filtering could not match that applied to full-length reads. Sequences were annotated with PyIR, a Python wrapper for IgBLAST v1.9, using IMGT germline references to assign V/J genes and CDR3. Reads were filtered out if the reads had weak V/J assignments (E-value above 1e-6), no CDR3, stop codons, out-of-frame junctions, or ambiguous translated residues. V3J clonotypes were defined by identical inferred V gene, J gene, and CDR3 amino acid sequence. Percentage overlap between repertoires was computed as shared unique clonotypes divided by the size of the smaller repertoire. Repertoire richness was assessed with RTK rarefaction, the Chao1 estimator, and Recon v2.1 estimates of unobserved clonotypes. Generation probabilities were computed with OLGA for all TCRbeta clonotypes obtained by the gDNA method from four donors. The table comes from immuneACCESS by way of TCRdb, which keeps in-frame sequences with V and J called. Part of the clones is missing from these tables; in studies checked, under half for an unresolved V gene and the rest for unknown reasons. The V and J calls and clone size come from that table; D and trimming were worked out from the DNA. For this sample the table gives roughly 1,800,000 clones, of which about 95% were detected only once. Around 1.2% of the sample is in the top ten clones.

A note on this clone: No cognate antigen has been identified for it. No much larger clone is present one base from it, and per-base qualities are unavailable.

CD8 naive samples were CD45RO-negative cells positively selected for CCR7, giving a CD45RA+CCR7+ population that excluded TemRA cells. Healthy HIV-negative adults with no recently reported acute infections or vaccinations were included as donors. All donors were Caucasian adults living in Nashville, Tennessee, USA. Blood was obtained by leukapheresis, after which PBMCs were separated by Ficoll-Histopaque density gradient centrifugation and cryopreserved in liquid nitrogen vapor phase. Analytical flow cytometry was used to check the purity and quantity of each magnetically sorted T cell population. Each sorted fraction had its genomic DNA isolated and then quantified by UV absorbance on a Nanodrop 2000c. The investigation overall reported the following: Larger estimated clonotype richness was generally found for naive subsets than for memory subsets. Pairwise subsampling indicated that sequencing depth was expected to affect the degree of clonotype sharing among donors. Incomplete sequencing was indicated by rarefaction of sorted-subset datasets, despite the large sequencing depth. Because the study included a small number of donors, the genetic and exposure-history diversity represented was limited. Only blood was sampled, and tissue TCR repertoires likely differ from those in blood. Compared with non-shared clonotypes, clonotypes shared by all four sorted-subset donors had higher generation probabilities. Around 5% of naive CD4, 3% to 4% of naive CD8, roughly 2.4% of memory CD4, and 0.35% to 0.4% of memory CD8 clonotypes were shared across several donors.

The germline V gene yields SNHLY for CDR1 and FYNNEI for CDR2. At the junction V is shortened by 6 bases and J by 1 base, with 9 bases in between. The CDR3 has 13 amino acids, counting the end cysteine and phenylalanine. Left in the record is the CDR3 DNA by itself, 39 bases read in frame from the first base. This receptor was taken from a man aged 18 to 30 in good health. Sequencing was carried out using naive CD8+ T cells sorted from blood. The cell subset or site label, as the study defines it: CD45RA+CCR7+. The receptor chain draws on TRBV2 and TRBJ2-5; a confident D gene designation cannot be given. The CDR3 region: CASRAPLQETQYF. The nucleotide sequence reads TGTGCCAGCAGGGCCCCTCTCCAAGAGACCCAGTACTTC.